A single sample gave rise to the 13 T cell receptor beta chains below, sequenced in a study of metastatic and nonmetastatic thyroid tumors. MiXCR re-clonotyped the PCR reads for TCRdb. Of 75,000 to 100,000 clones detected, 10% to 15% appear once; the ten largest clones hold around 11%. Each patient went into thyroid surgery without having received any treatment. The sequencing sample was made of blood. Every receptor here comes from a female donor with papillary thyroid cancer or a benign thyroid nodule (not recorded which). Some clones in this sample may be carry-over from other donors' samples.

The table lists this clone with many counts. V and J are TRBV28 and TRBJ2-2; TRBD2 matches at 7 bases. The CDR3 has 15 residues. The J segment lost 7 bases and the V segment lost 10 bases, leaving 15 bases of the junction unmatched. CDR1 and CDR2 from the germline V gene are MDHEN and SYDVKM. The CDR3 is CATSRSGNSIGELFF. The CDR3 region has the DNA TGTGCCACCTCCCGCAGCGGGAATTCGATCGGGGAGCTGTTTTTT. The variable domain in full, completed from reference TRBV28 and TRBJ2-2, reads DVKVTQSSRYLVKRTGEKVFLECVQDMDHENMFWYRQDPGLGLRLIYFSYDVKMKEKGDIPEGYSVSREKKERFSLILESASTNQTSMYLCATSRSGNSIGELFFGEGSRLTVL.

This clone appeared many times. The CDR3 DNA reads TGTGCCAGCAGCCAGGGACGGATAAATCAGCCCCAGCATTTT. Its protein is CASSQGRINQPQHF. The gene calls are TRBV4-2 and TRBJ1-5; D perhaps matches TRBD1 (5 bases). The CDR3 contains 14 residues. Germline loops: CDR1 LGHNA, CDR2 YNFKEQ. V gave up 3 bases and J gave up 4 bases, with 10 bases separating them.

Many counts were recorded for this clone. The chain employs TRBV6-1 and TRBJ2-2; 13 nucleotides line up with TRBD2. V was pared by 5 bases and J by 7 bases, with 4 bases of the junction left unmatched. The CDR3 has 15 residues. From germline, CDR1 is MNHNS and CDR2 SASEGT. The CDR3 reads CASSTGLAGLGELFF. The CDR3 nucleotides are TGTGCCAGCAGTACGGGACTAGCGGGACTCGGGGAGCTGTTTTTT.

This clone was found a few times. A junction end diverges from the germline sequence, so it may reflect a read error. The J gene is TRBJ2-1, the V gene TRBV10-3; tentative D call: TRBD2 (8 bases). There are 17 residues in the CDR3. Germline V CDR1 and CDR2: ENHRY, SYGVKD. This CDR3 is CAISGYNSGTAYNERFF. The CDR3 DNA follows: TGTGCCATCAGTGGGTACAATAGCGGGACAGCCTACAATGAGCGGTTCTTC.

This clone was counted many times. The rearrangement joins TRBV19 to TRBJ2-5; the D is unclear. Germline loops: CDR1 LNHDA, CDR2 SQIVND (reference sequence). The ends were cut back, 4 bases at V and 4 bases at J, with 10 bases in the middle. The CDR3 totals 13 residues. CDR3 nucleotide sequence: TGTGCCAGTAGTACGGTCCTGAGAGAGACCCAGTACTTC. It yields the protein CASSTVLRETQYF.

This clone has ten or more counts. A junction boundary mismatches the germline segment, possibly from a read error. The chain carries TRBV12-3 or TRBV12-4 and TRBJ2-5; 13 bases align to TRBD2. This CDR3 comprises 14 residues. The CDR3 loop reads CAGRLLAGGETQYF. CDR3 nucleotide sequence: TGTGCCGGCAGGTTACTAGCGGGGGGGGAGACCCAGTACTTC.

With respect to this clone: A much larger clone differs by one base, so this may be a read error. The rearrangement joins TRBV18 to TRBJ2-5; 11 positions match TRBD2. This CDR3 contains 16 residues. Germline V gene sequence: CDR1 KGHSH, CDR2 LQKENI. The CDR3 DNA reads TGTGCCAGCTCACAAGGTAGCGGGAGGGCTGGAGAGACCCATTACTTC. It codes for CASSQGSGRAGETHYF.

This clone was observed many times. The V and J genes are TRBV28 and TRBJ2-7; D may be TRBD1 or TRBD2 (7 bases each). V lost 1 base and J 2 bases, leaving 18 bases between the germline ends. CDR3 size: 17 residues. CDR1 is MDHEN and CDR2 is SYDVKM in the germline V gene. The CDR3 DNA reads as TGTGCCAGCAGTTTATTTGGCCGGGGGAGGGGGCCCTACGAGCAGTACTTC. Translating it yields CASSLFGRGRGPYEQYF. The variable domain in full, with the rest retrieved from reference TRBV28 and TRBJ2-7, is DVKVTQSSRYLVKRTGEKVFLECVQDMDHENMFWYRQDPGLGLRLIYFSYDVKMKEKGDIPEGYSVSREKKERFSLILESASTNQTSMYLCASSLFGRGRGPYEQYFGPGTRLTVT.

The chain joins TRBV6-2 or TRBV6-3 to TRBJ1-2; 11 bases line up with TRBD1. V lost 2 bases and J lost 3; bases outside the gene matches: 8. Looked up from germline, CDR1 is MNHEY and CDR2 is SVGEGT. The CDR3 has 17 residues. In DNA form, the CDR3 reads TGTGCCAGCAGTTACCTGGACAGGGGGCACTCGGACTATGGCTACACCTTC. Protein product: CASSYLDRGHSDYGYTF.

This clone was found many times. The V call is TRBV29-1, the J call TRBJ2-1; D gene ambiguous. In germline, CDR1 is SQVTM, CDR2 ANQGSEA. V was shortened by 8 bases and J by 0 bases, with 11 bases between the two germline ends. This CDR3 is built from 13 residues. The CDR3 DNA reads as TGCAGCCATAGCTCGAGCTCCTACAATGAGCAGTTCTTC. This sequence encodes CSHSSSSYNEQFF.

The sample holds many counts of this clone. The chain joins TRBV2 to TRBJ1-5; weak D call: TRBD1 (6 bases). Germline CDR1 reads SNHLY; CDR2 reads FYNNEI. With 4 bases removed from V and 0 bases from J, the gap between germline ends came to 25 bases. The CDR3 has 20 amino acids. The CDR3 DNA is TGTGCCAGCAGTGCCCCTAATCGGGGGGCCTGTTTTTATAGCAATCAGCCCCAGCATTTT. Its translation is CASSAPNRGACFYSNQPQHF.

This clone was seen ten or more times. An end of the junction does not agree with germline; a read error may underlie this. CDR3 protein: CASSLLAGGGEQYF. The CDR3 nucleotides are TGTGCTAGCAGCTTGCTAGCGGGAGGGGGTGAGCAGTACTTC. The rearrangement uses TRBV7-7 and TRBJ2-7; 12 positions agree with TRBD2. The CDR3 consists of 14 residues. Germline V CDR1 and CDR2: SSHAT, FNYEAQ (reference sequence). Using reference TRBV7-7 and TRBJ2-7 for the parts outside the CDR3, the full variable domain is GAGVSQSPRYKVTKRGQDVTLRCDPISSHATLYWYQQALGQGPEFLTYFNYEAQPDKSGLPSDRFSAERPEGSISTLTIQRTEQRDSAMYRCASSLLAGGGEQYFGPGTRLTVT.

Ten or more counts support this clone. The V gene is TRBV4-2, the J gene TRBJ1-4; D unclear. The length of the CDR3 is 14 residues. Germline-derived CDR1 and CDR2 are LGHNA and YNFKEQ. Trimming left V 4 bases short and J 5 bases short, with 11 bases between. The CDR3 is CASSPEKTNEKLFF. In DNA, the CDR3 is TGTGCCAGCAGCCCAGAGAAGACCAATGAAAAACTGTTTTTT.